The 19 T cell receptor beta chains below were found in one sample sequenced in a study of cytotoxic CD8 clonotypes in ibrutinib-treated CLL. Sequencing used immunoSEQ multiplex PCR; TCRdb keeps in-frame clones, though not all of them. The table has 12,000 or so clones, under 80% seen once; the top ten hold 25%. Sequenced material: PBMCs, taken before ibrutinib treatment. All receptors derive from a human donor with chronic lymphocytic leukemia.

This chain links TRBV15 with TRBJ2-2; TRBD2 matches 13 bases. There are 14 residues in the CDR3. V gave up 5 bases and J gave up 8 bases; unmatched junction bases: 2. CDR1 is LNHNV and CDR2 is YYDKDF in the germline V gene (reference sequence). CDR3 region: CATSGTSGAGELFF. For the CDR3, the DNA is TGTGCCACCAGCGGGACTAGCGGGGCGGGGGAGCTGTTTTTT.

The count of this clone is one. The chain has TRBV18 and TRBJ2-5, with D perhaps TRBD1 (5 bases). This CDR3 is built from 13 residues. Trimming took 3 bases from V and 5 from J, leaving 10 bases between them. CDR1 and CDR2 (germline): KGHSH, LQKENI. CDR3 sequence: CASSPGQGETQYF. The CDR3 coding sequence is TGTGCCAGCTCACCCGGACAAGGGGAGACCCAGTACTTC. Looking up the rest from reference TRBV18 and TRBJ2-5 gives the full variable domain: NAGVMQNPRHLVRRRGQEARLRCSPMKGHSHVYWYRQLPEEGLKFMVYLQKENIIDESGMPKERFSAEFPKEGPSILRIQQVVRGDSAAYFCASSPGQGETQYFGPGTRLLVL.

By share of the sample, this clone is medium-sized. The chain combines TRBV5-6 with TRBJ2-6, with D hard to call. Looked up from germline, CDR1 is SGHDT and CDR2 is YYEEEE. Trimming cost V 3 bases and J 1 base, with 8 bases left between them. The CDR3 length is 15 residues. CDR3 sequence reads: CASSYLRSGANVLTF. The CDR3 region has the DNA TGTGCCAGCAGCTACCTGAGGTCTGGGGCCAACGTCCTGACTTTC. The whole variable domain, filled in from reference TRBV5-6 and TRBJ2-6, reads DAGVTQSPTHLIKTRGQQVTLRCSPKSGHDTVSWYQQALGQGPQFIFQYYEEEERQRGNFPDRFSGHQFPNYSSELNVNALLLGDSALYLCASSYLRSGANVLTFGAGSRLTVL.

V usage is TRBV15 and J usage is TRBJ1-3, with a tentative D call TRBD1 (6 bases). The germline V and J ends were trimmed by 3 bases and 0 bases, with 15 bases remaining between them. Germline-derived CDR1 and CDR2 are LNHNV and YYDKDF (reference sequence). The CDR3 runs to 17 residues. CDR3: CATSSPLGQFSGNTIYF. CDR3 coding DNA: TGTGCCACCAGCAGCCCCCTTGGACAGTTCTCTGGAAACACCATATATTTT.

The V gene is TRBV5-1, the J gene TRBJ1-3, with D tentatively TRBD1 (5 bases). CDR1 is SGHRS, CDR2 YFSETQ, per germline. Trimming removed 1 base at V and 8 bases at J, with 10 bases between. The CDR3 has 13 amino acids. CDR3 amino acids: CASSLTLGDTIYF. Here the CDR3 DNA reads TGCGCCAGCAGCTTGACCTTGGGGGACACCATATATTTT.

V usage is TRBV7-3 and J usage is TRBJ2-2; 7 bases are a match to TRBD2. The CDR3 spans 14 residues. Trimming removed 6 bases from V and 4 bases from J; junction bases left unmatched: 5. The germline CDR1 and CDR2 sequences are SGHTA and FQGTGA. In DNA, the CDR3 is TGTGCCAGCAGGATCTTAGCGGGCACCGGGGAGCTGTTTTTT. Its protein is CASRILAGTGELFF. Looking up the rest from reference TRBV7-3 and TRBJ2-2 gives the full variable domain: GAGVSQTPSNKVTEKGKYVELRCDPISGHTALYWYRQSLGQGPEFLIYFQGTGAADDSGLPNDRFFAVRPEGSVSTLKIQRTERGDSAVYLCASRILAGTGELFFGEGSRLTVL.

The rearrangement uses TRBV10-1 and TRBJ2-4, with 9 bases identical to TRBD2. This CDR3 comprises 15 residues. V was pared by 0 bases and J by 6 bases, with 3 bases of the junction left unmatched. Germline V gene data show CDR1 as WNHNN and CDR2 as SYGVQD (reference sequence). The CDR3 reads CASSESGTSLNIQYF. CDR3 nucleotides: TGCGCCAGCAGTGAGTCCGGGACTAGCCTAAACATTCAGTACTTC.

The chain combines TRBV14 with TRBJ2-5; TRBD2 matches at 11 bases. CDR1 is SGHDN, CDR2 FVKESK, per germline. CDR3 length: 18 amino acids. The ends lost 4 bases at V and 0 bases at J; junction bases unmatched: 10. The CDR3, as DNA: TGTGCCAGCAGCCGGTACGGACTAGCGGGCTCGTACCAAGAGACCCAGTACTTC. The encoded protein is CASSRYGLAGSYQETQYF.

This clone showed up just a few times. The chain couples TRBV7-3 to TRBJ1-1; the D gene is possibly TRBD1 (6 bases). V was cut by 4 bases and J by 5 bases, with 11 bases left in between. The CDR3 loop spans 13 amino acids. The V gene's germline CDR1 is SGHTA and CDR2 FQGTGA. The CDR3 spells CASSSQGRTEAFF. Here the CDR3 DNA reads TGTGCCAGCAGCTCACAGGGTAGGACTGAAGCTTTCTTT.

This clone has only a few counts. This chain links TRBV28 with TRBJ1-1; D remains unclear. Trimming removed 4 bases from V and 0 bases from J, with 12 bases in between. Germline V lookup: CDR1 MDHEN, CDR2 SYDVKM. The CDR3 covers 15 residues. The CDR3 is CASSSWGEMNTEAFF. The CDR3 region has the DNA TGTGCCAGCAGTTCATGGGGTGAAATGAACACTGAAGCTTTCTTT.

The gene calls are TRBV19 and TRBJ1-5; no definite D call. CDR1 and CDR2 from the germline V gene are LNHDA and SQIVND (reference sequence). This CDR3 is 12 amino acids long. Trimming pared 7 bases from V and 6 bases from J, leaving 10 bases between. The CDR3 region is CASTTGSQPQHF. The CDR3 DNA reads TGTGCCAGTACCACGGGCAGTCAGCCCCAGCATTTT.

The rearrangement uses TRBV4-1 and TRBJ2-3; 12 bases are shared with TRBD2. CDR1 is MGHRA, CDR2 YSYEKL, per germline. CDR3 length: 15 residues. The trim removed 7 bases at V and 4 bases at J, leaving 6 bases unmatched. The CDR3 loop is CASTSGGAGADTQYF. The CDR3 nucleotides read TGCGCCAGCACTAGCGGGGGGGCGGGGGCAGATACGCAGTATTTT.

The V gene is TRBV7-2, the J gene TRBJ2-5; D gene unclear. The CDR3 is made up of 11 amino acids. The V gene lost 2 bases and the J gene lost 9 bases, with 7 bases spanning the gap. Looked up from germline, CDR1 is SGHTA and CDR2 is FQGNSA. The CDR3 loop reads CASSLRLAQYF. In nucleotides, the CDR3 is TGTGCCAGCAGCTTAAGGCTGGCCCAGTACTTC. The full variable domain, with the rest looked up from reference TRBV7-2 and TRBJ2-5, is GAGVSQSPSNKVTEKGKDVELRCDPISGHTALYWYRQSLGQGLEFLIYFQGNSAPDKSGLPSDRFSAERTGGSVSTLTIQRTQQEDSAVYLCASSLRLAQYFGPGTRLLVL.

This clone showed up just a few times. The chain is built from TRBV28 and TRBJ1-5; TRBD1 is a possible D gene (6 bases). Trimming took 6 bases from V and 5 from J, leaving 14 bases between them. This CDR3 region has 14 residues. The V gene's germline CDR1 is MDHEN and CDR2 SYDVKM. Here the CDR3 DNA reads TGTGCCAGCAGCTGGGGGGGGCAGGATCAGCCCCAGCATTTT. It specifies CASSWGGQDQPQHF.

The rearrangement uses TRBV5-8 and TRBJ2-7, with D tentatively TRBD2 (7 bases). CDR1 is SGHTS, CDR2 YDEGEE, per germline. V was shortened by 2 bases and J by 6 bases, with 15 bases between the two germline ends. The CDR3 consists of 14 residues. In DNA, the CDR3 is TGTGCCAGCAGCTTCGGGGGGCGCCGAGGCGAGCAGTACTTC. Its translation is CASSFGGRRGEQYF.

Written as DNA, the CDR3 is TGTGCCACCAGCAGAGGAGGGACAGGGCGAGGCTACACCTTC. Encoded protein: CATSRGGTGRGYTF. The gene calls are TRBV15 and TRBJ1-2, with 9 bases aligning to TRBD1. The CDR3 sequence is 14 residues long. Losses at the gene ends were 1 base for V and 8 bases for J; bases not matched to a gene: 5. Germline lookup yields CDR1 LNHNV and CDR2 YYDKDF (reference sequence).

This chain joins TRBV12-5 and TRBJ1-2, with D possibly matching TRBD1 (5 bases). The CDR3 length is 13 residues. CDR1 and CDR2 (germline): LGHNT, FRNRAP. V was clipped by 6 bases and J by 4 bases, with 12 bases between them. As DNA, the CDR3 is TGTGCTAGTGGCCCCGGGACCTTCTATGGCTACACCTTC. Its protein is CASGPGTFYGYTF. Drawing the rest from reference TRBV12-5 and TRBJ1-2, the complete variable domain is DARVTQTPRHKVTEMGQEVTMRCQPILGHNTVFWYRQTMMQGLELLAYFRNRAPLDDSGMPKDRFSAEMPDATLATLKIQPSEPRDSAVYFCASGPGTFYGYTFGSGTRLTVV.

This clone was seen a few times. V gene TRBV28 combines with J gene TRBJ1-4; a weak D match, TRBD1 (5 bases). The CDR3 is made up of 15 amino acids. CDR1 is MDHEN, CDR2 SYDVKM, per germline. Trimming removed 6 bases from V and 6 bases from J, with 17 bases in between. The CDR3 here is CASRGVGVGDEKLFF. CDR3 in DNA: TGTGCCAGCAGGGGGGTAGGGGTCGGGGATGAAAAACTGTTTTTT. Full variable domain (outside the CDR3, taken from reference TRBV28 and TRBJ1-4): DVKVTQSSRYLVKRTGEKVFLECVQDMDHENMFWYRQDPGLGLRLIYFSYDVKMKEKGDIPEGYSVSREKKERFSLILESASTNQTSMYLCASRGVGVGDEKLFFGSGTQLSVL.

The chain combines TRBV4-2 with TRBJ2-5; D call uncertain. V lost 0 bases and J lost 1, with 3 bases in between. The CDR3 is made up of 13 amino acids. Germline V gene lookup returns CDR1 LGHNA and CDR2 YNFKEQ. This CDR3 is CASSQDSQETQYF. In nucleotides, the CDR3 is TGTGCCAGCAGCCAAGACAGCCAAGAGACCCAGTACTTC.